This entry describes one T cell receptor (beta chain). The CDR3 extends over 19 amino acids. CDR1 and CDR2 (germline): SEHNR, FQNEAQ (reference sequence). The V end lost 6 bases, the J end lost 1 base, and 27 bases lay between the germline ends. The TCR beta CDR3 regions underwent amplification using RNA transcripts as the source. The HTBI set primed first-round TCR CDR3 RT-PCR. One entry per CDR3 protein results from TCRdb running MiXCR on the multiplex PCR reads. The data show about 560,000 distinct CDR3 sequences, 46% seen once. The data belong to a study of T cells in Graves' hyperthyroidism and ophthalmopathy.

This sequence joins TRBV7-9 and TRBJ2-5; D may be TRBD1 (5 bases). This sequence originates from a woman aged 18-29 years with Graves' hyperthyroidism. The sample comprised peripheral blood or thyroid tissue (not recorded which). CDR3 protein: CASRSTDVQATSGQETQYF. DNA for the CDR3: TGTGCCAGCAGATCAACGGATGTACAGGCAACGTCGGGCCAAGAGACCCAGTACTTC.